One and the same sample provided the 13 T cell receptor beta chains below, sequenced in a study of response to subunit inactivated influenza vaccine. Each CDR3 protein gets one entry after TCRdb re-called the RT-PCR reads with MiXCR. The sample lists about 800,000 distinct CDR3 sequences, 21% seen once, with approximately 10% in the top ten. This specimen consisted of PBMCs from blood, obtained 5 days after vaccination. The origin of the receptors is a man in his forties or fifties who received an inactivated influenza vaccine.

The chain joins TRBV20-1 to TRBJ1-3; 7 nucleotides align to TRBD1. The germline V gene encodes CDR1 DFQATT and CDR2 SNEGSKA (reference sequence). This CDR3 region has 14 residues. J was trimmed by 0 bases and V by 3 bases; bases with no gene match: 2. Here the CDR3 DNA reads TGCAGTGCTAGCCGACAGGGCTCTGGAAACACCATATATTTT. It specifies CSASRQGSGNTIYF.

This clonotype was observed a few times. This rearrangement joins TRBV20-1 to TRBJ1-5; 8 bases line up with TRBD1. The ends lost 4 bases at V and 1 base at J; junction bases unmatched: 0. Per the germline V gene, CDR1 is DFQATT and CDR2 is SNEGSKA (reference sequence). The CDR3 extends over 13 amino acids. CDR3 sequence (DNA): TGCAGTGCTAACAGGGGGAGCAATCAGCCCCAGCATTTT. Translating gives CSANRGSNQPQHF.

This clonotype was detected a few times. In nucleotides, the CDR3 is TGTGCCAGCTCACCGTCGAGGAGCGGGAGAGGGGAGACCCAGTACTTC. Amino acid sequence: CASSPSRSGRGETQYF. This chain links TRBV18 with TRBJ2-5; 8 bases align to TRBD2. The CDR3 loop spans 16 amino acids. Unmatched junction bases numbered 11, after V lost 3 bases and J lost 5 bases. Germline values: CDR1 KGHSH, CDR2 LQKENI.

The chain joins TRBV7-8 to TRBJ2-7; TRBD2 matches at 10 bases. Germline V gene data show CDR1 as SGHVS and CDR2 as FQNEAQ. After removal of 2 bases from V and 4 bases from J, the junction contained 14 bases not matched to a gene. The CDR3 is 18 amino acids. CDR3 protein: CASSLLASGSPKLYEQYF. DNA for the CDR3: TGTGCCAGCAGCTTACTGGCTAGCGGGAGTCCCAAATTATACGAGCAGTACTTC.

Only a few counts were recorded for this clonotype. This chain joins TRBV7-8 and TRBJ2-3; D might be TRBD1 or TRBD2, each matching 5 bases. The germline V gene has CDR1 SGHVS and CDR2 FQNEAQ. V lost 3 bases, J lost 1 base, and 8 bases lay in between. The CDR3 extends over 14 amino acids. CDR3 coding DNA: TGTGCCAGCAGCTTCCGGGACCGCACAGATACGCAGTATTTT. It is translated as CASSFRDRTDTQYF.

V is TRBV27 and J is TRBJ1-4, with D perhaps matching TRBD1 (5 bases). Germline CDR1 is MNHEY and CDR2 is SMNVEV (reference sequence). V lost 6 bases, J lost 8 bases, and 19 bases lay in between. The CDR3 is 15 amino acids. CDR3 sequence reads: CASRPSSAGREKLFF. CDR3 nucleotide sequence: TGTGCCAGCAGACCTTCCTCGGCAGGGAGGGAAAAACTGTTTTTT.

V gene TRBV7-2 combines with J gene TRBJ2-4; 7 bases are shared with TRBD2. The J segment lost 1 base and the V segment lost 6 bases, leaving 3 bases of the junction unmatched. CDR1 SGHTA and CDR2 FQGNSA come from the germline V gene. The length of the CDR3 is 14 residues. The CDR3 sequence: CASSIGGAKNIQYF. The CDR3 coding sequence is TGTGCCAGCAGTATCGGGGGGGCCAAAAACATTCAGTACTTC.

The rearrangement uses TRBV6-5 and TRBJ1-2; D call uncertain. V lost 2 bases to trimming and J lost 1 base, with 11 bases between them. The V gene's germline CDR1 is MNHEY and CDR2 SVGAGI. This CDR3 is 15 amino acids long. The CDR3 nucleotides are TGTGCCAGCAGTTACGAGGGCCAGAATAACTATGGCTACACCTTC. It translates to CASSYEGQNNYGYTF.

V and J are TRBV20-1 and TRBJ2-7; TRBD1 matches at 11 bases. Germline V lookup: CDR1 DFQATT, CDR2 SNEGSKA (reference sequence). The CDR3 consists of 15 residues. J was trimmed by 4 bases and V by 3 bases; bases with no gene match: 8. CDR3 amino acids: CSASPGTGGIYEQYF. The CDR3 coding sequence is TGCAGTGCTAGCCCCGGGACAGGGGGTATTTACGAGCAGTACTTC.

This clonotype was seen a handful of times. This chain links TRBV4-3 with TRBJ2-5; tentatively, D is TRBD1 (5 bases). The length of the CDR3 is 12 residues. Germline V gives CDR1 LGHNA, CDR2 YSLEER. Trimming cost V 3 bases and J 7 bases, with 9 bases left between them. The CDR3 region has the DNA TGCGCCAGCAGCCATCGCCAGGGGACCCAGTACTTC. Translated: CASSHRQGTQYF.

CDR3 residues: CASSLSWLPYEQYF. As DNA, the CDR3 is TGTGCCAGCAGTTTATCTTGGCTCCCCTACGAGCAGTACTTC. V gene TRBV12-3 or TRBV12-4 combines with J gene TRBJ2-7; D is uncertain. The CDR3 extends over 14 amino acids. V dropped 2 bases and J dropped 2 bases, with 10 bases sitting between them.

The V gene is TRBV24-1, the J gene TRBJ2-2; 7 bases fit TRBD1. The germline V gene has CDR1 KGHDR and CDR2 SFDVKD. The CDR3 is made up of 19 amino acids. J gave up 0 bases and V 4 bases, and 13 bases lay outside the gene matches. The DNA for the CDR3 is TGTGCCACCAGTGACGCGACAGGGAGACCGTCGGCGAACACCGGGGAGCTGTTTTTT. It is translated as CATSDATGRPSANTGELFF.

The rearrangement joins TRBV18 to TRBJ1-2; possibly TRBD1 for D (5 bases). This CDR3 comprises 12 residues. Germline V CDR1 and CDR2: KGHSH, LQKENI. The germline V and J ends were trimmed by 3 bases and 6 bases, with 8 bases remaining between them. This CDR3 reads CASSPIGDGYTF. CDR3 nucleotides: TGTGCCAGCTCACCCATAGGGGATGGCTACACCTTC.